This T cell receptor beta chain emerged from a study of T-cell reconstitution after alpha-beta-depleted transplantation in children. This CDR3 region has 15 residues. V was cut by 7 bases and J by 0 bases, with 13 bases left in between. Molecular barcoding with unique molecular identifiers was used for the TCRbeta library. From the PCR reads, TCRdb called clonotypes with MiXCR, one entry per CDR3 protein. In the table there are hundreds of thousands of distinct CDR3 sequences, 13% of which are singletons. This clonotype was seen at least ten times. Sequenced material: PBMCs, taken before TCRalphabeta/CD19-depleted stem cell transplant. The V and J genes are TRBV12-3 or TRBV12-4 and TRBJ2-1; D is tentatively TRBD1 or TRBD2 (5 bases each). The TCR comes from a girl aged 2-10 years with congenital amegakaryocytic thrombocytopenia, due to receive a stem cell transplant. This CDR3 is CASTPRDVSYNEQFF. The CDR3 bases are TGTGCCAGCACCCCTCGGGACGTCTCCTACAATGAGCAGTTCTTC.